Below, 14 T cell receptor beta chains from the same sample are listed, as sequenced in a study of T cells after yellow fever vaccination. TCRdb called the 5' RACE reads again in MiXCR, with one record for every CDR3 protein. This table holds roughly 500,000 distinct CDR3 sequences, over 15% found once. The source material was PBMCs, sampled 15 days after the yellow fever booster vaccination. Receptors were obtained from a man aged 25 to 40 who received the YFV17D yellow fever vaccine.

V and J are TRBV20-1 and TRBJ2-1; weak D call: TRBD2 (6 bases). With 3 bases removed from V and 5 bases from J, the gap between germline ends came to 11 bases. CDR3 size: 13 residues. Germline CDR1 and CDR2: DFQATT and SNEGSKA (reference sequence). The CDR3 region is CSASSGVDNEQFF. CDR3 DNA: TGCAGTGCTAGTTCGGGGGTCGACAATGAGCAGTTCTTC.

This clonotype was picked up a small number of times. The rearrangement links TRBV20-1 to TRBJ2-5; 14 bases fit TRBD2. CDR1 and CDR2 from the germline V gene are DFQATT and SNEGSKA (reference sequence). V shed 6 bases, J shed 5 bases, and the junction held 11 bases outside the gene matches. CDR3 length: 16 amino acids. CDR3 residues: CSALSRLAGGLETQYF. CDR3 DNA: TGCAGTGCCTTATCCAGACTAGCGGGAGGGTTGGAGACCCAGTACTTC.

This clonotype was detected only a few times. V usage is TRBV24-1 and J usage is TRBJ2-1; 7 bases align to TRBD1. The CDR3 extends over 14 amino acids. Per germline, CDR1 KGHDR and CDR2 SFDVKD. V shed 3 bases and J 4 bases; nucleotides not matched to a gene: 2. The chain's CDR3 is CATSDRTGYNEQFF. The CDR3 nucleotides read TGTGCCACCAGTGATCGGACAGGATACAATGAGCAGTTCTTC.

V and J are TRBV29-1 and TRBJ2-7; D not resolved. This CDR3 region has 11 residues. The V end was cut by 7 bases, the J end by 5 bases, with 12 bases between. Germline V gives CDR1 SQVTM, CDR2 ANQGSEA. The CDR3 loop is CSAQRGHEQYF. The CDR3, as DNA: TGCAGCGCCCAACGAGGACACGAGCAGTACTTC.

V and J are TRBV5-5 and TRBJ2-5; no clear D gene. This CDR3 has 14 residues. Trimming took 1 base from V and 5 from J, leaving 12 bases between them. Germline lookup yields CDR1 SGHKS and CDR2 YYEKEE (reference sequence). CDR3 sequence reads: CASSLSLGWETQYF. DNA of the CDR3: TGTGCCAGCAGCTTGTCTCTGGGATGGGAGACCCAGTACTTC.

This clonotype was found a few times. The chain employs TRBV12-3 or TRBV12-4 and TRBJ1-5; D unresolved. V lost 2 bases, J lost 1 base, and 12 bases lay in between. The CDR3 runs to 16 residues. The CDR3 sequence is CASSLTGFTSNQPQHF. As DNA, the CDR3 is TGTGCCAGCAGTTTAACTGGATTTACGAGCAATCAGCCCCAGCATTTT.

In this sample, this clonotype turned up a few times. J is TRBJ2-6 and V is TRBV29-1; D uncertain. This CDR3 is built from 12 residues. Trimming left V 4 bases short and J 4 bases short, with 5 bases between. The germline gives CDR1 SQVTM, CDR2 ANQGSEA. The CDR3: CSVAGGANVLTF. CDR3 nucleotide sequence: TGCAGCGTTGCAGGCGGGGCCAACGTCCTGACTTTC.

The chain recombines TRBV10-3 with TRBJ2-3, with 9 bases that match TRBD2. The junction had 10 bases not matched to a gene; V was cut back by 10 bases and J by 5 bases. The length of the CDR3 is 14 residues. Per the germline V gene, CDR1 is ENHRY and CDR2 is SYGVKD. This CDR3 reads CATKDSGSGDTQYF. The CDR3 DNA is TGTGCCACGAAAGATAGCGGGAGCGGAGATACGCAGTATTTT.

This clonotype has ten or more counts. The V and J genes are TRBV7-2 and TRBJ2-7; no firm D call. The CDR3 is 12 amino acids. V lost 5 bases, J lost 5 bases, and 10 bases lay in between. CDR1 and CDR2 (germline): SGHTA, FQGNSA. Here the CDR3 reads CASSPTRDEQYF. The CDR3 DNA sequence: TGTGCCAGCAGCCCCACCCGAGACGAGCAGTACTTC.

The chain uses TRBV5-4 and TRBJ2-3, with a weak D call TRBD1 (6 bases). CDR1 is SGHNT, CDR2 YYREEE, per germline (reference sequence). This CDR3 has 14 amino acids. V lost 6 bases to trimming and J lost 5 bases, with 16 bases between them. Here the CDR3 DNA reads TGTGCCAGCACCACACAGGGTCCTGGAGATACGCAGTATTTT. This translates into CASTTQGPGDTQYF. Full variable domain (rest looked up from reference TRBV5-4 and TRBJ2-3): ETGVTQSPTHLIKTRGQQVTLRCSSQSGHNTVSWYQQALGQGPQFIFQYYREEENGRGNFPPRFSGLQFPNYSSELNVNALELDDSALYLCASTTQGPGDTQYFGPGTRLTVL.

V gene TRBV10-1 combines with J gene TRBJ2-1; D gene uncertain. The CDR3 sequence is 13 residues long. Germline CDR1 WNHNN, CDR2 SYGVQD (reference sequence). V was clipped by 6 bases and J by 9 bases, with 15 bases between them. CDR3 DNA sequence: TGCGCCAGCAGGCCAGACTCCTCCGGTGAGCAGTTCTTC. Its translation is CASRPDSSGEQFF.

This clonotype was counted ten times or more. The chain recombines TRBV7-2 with TRBJ1-5; D uncertain. Germline V gene data show CDR1 as SGHTA and CDR2 as FQGNSA. V lost 6 bases, J lost 1 base, and 16 bases lay in between. The CDR3 spans 16 residues. The CDR3 DNA reads TGTGCCAGCAGTTCCGGGTCACCGCGGAGCAATCAGCCCCAGCATTTT. Residues: CASSSGSPRSNQPQHF.

The sample holds a few counts of this clonotype. The chain uses TRBV20-1 and TRBJ2-2; the match to TRBD2 covers 7 bases. Germline loops: CDR1 DFQATT, CDR2 SNEGSKA (reference sequence). The CDR3 covers 12 residues. For the CDR3, the DNA is TGCGCCGAGCGGGGGAACACCGGGGAGCTGTTTTTT. Translation gives CAERGNTGELFF.

The rearrangement links TRBV20-1 to TRBJ2-1, with TRBD1 matching over 10 bases. From germline, CDR1 is DFQATT and CDR2 SNEGSKA (reference sequence). V lost 1 base, J lost 4 bases, and 10 bases stayed unmatched. CDR3 length equals 17 residues. CDR3 residues: CSARVRLPGQGYNEQFF. The CDR3, as DNA: TGCAGTGCTAGAGTAAGGTTACCGGGACAGGGGTACAATGAGCAGTTCTTC.